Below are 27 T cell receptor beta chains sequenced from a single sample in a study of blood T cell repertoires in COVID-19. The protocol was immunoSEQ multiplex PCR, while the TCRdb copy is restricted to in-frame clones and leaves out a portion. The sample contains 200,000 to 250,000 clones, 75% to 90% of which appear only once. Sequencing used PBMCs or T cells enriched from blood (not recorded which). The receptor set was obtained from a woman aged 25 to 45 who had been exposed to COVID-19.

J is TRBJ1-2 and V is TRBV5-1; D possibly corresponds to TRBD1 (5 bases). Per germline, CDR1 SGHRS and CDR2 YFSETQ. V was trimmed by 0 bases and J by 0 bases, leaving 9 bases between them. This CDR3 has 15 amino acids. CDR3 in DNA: TGCGCCAGCAGCTTGGCTGGGGCTTCTAACTATGGCTACACCTTC. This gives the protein CASSLAGASNYGYTF.

CDR3 nucleotides: TGCGCCAGCAGCCAAGATCACACAGGGGGCTCCTACGAGCAGTACTTC. The encoded protein is CASSQDHTGGSYEQYF. The chain combines TRBV4-1 with TRBJ2-7, with TRBD1 matching over 8 bases. Trimming at V came to 0 bases and at J to 0 bases, leaving 4 bases not matched to a gene. Germline values: CDR1 MGHRA, CDR2 YSYEKL. There are 16 residues in the CDR3.

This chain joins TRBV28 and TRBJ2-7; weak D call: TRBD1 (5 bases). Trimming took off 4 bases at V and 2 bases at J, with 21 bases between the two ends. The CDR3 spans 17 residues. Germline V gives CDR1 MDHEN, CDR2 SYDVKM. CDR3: CASSSSRSQRGAYEQYF. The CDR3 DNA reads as TGTGCCAGCAGTTCCTCCAGGTCCCAAAGGGGCGCCTACGAGCAGTACTTC.

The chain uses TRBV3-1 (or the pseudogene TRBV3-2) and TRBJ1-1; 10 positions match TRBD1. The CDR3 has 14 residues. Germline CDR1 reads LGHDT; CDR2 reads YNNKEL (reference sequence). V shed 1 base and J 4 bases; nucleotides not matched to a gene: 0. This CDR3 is CASSQGQGATEAFF. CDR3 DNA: TGTGCCAGCAGCCAAGGACAGGGGGCCACTGAAGCTTTCTTT.

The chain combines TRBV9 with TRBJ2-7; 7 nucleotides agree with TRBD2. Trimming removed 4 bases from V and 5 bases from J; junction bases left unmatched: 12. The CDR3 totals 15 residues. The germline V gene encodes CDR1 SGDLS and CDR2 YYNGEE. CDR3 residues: CASSHFPGGEHEQYF. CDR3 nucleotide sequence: TGTGCCAGCAGCCACTTCCCTGGGGGGGAACACGAGCAGTACTTC.

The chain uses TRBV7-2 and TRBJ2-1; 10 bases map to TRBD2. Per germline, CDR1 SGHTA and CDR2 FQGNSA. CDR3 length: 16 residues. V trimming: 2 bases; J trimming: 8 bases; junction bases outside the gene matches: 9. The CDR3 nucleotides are TGTGCCAGCAGCTTAAAGGAGCGGGGGGGGATTCATGAGCAGTTCTTC. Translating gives CASSLKERGGIHEQFF. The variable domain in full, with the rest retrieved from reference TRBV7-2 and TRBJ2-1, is GAGVSQSPSNKVTEKGKDVELRCDPISGHTALYWYRQSLGQGLEFLIYFQGNSAPDKSGLPSDRFSAERTGGSVSTLTIQRTQQEDSAVYLCASSLKERGGIHEQFFGPGTRLTVL.

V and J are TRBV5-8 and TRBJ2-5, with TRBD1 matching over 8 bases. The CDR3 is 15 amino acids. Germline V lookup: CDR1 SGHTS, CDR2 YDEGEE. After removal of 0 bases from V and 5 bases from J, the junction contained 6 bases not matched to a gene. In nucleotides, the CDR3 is TGTGCCAGCAGCTTGGGTCAGGGGGCCTGGGAGACCCAGTACTTC. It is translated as CASSLGQGAWETQYF.

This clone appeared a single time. In nucleotides, the CDR3 is TGCGCCAGCAGTGACTCGGTTAGCAATGAGCAGTTCTTC. Translated: CASSDSVSNEQFF. The gene calls are TRBV10-1 and TRBJ2-1; no clear D. The CDR3 totals 13 residues. Germline V gene lookup returns CDR1 WNHNN and CDR2 SYGVQD (reference sequence). V lost 3 bases to trimming and J lost 6 bases, with 9 bases between them.

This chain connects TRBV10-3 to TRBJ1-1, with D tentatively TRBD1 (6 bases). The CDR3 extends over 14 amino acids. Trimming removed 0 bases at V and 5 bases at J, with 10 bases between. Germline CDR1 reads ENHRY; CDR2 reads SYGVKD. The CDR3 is CAISESQGRTEAFF. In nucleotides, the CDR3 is TGTGCCATCAGTGAGTCCCAGGGGCGGACTGAAGCTTTCTTT.

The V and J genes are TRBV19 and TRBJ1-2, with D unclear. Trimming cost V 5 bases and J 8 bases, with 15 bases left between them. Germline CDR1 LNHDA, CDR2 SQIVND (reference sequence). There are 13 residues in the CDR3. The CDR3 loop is CASSLREREGYTF. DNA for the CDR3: TGTGCCAGTAGTCTCCGGGAGCGGGAAGGCTACACCTTC.

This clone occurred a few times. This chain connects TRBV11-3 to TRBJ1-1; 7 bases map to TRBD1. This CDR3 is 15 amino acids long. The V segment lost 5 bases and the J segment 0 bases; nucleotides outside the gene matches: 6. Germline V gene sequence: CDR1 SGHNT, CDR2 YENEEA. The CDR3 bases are TGTGCCAGCAGCCTTTACGGACAGGTGAACACTGAAGCTTTCTTT. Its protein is CASSLYGQVNTEAFF.

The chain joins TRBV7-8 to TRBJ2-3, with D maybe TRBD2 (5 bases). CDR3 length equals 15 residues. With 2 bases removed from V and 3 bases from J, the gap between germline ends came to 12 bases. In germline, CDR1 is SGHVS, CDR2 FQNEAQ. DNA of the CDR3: TGTGCCAGCAGCTTACCCGGGCGGGTGACAGATACGCAGTATTTT. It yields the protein CASSLPGRVTDTQYF.

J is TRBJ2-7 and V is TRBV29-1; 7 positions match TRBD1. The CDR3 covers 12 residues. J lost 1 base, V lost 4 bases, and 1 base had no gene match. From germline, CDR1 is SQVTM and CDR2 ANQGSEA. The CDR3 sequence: CSVGDRSYEQYF. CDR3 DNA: TGCAGCGTTGGGGACAGATCCTACGAGCAGTACTTC.

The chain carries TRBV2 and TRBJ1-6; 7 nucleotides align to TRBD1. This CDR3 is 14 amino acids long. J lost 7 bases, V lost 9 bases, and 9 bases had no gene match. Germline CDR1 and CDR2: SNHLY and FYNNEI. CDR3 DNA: TGTGCCAGTCGTATCAGGGGGAAAAATTCACCCCTCCACTTT. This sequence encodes CASRIRGKNSPLHF.

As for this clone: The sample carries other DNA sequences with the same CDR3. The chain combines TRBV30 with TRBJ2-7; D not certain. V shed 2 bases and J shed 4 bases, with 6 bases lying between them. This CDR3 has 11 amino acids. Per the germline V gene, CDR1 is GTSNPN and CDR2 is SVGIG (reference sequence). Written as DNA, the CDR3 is TGTGCCTGGAGTCGGAGTTACGAGCAGTACTTC. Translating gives CAWSRSYEQYF.

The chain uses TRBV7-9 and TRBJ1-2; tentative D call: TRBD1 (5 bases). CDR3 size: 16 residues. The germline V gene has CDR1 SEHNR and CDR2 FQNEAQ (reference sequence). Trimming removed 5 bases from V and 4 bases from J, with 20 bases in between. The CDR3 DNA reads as TGTGCCAGCAGCAGGGATTCAGGGATCCTGGGCTATGGCTACACCTTC. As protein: CASSRDSGILGYGYTF.

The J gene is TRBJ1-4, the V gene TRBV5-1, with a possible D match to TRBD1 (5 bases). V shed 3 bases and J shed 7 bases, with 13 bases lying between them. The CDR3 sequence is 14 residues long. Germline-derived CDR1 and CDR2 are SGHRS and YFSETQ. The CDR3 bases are TGCGCCAGCAGCTCGGCAGGGAACGGTGAAAAACTGTTTTTT. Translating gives CASSSAGNGEKLFF.

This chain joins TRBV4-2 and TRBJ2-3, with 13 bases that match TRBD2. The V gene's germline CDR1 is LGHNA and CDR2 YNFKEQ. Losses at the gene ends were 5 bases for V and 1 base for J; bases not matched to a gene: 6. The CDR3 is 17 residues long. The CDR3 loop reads CASSFGLAGDRTDTQYF. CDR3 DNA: TGTGCCAGCAGCTTCGGACTAGCGGGGGACCGCACAGATACGCAGTATTTT.

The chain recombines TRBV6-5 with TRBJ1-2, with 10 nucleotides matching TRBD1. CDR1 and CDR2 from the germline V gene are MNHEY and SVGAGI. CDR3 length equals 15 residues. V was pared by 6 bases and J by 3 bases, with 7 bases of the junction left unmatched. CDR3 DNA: TGTGCCAGCAGCTACCGGGACAGGGGAGACTATGGCTACACCTTC. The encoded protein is CASSYRDRGDYGYTF.

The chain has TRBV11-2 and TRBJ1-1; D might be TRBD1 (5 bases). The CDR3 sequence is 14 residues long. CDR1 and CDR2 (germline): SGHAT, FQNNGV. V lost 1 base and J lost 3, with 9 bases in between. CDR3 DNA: TGTGCCAGCAGCTTAGGTGGCAGGGACACTGAAGCTTTCTTT. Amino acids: CASSLGGRDTEAFF.

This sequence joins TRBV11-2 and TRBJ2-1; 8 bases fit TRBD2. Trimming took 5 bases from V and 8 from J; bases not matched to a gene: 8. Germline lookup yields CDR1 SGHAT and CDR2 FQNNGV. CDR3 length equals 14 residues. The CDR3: CASSLSGGVDEQFF. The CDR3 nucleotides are TGTGCCAGCAGCCTCAGCGGGGGTGTCGATGAGCAGTTCTTC.

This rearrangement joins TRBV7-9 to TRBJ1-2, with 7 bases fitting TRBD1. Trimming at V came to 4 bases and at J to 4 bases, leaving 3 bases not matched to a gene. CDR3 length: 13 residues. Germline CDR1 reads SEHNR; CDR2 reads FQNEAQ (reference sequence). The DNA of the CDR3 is TGTGCCAGCAGCTCTGGGACAGCCTATGGCTACACCTTC. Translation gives CASSSGTAYGYTF.

CDR3: CASSLWQGDQPQHF. The CDR3 DNA sequence: TGTGCCAGCAGTTTGTGGCAGGGGGATCAGCCCCAGCATTTT. The J gene is TRBJ1-5, the V gene TRBV28; TRBD1 matches at 7 bases. Per germline, CDR1 MDHEN and CDR2 SYDVKM. After removal of 3 bases from V and 5 bases from J, the junction contained 4 bases not matched to a gene. The CDR3 is 14 amino acids.

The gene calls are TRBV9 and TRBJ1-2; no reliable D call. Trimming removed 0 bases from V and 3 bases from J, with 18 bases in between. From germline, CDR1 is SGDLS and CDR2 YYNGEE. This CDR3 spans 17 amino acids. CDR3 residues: CASSVEDGDLGDYGYTF. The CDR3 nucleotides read TGTGCCAGCAGCGTAGAAGACGGCGATCTGGGAGACTATGGCTACACCTTC.

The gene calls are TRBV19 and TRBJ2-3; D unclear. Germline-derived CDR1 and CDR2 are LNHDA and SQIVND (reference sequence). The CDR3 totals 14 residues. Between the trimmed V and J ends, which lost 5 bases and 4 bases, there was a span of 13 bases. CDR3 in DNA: TGTGCCAGTAGTTTCCACGCGCTGGCAGATACGCAGTATTTT. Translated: CASSFHALADTQYF.

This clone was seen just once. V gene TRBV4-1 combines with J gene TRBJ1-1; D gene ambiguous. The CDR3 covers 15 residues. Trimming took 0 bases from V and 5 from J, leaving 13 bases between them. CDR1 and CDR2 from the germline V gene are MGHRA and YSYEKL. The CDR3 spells CASSQEVASPTEAFF. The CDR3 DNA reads TGCGCCAGCAGCCAAGAGGTGGCCAGTCCGACTGAAGCTTTCTTT.

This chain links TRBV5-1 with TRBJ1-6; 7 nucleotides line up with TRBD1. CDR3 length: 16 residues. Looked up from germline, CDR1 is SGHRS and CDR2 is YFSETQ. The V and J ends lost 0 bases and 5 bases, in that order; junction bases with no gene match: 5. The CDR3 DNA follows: TGCGCCAGCAGCTTGGATTTAGGGGGCCATAATTCACCCCTCCACTTT. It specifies CASSLDLGGHNSPLHF. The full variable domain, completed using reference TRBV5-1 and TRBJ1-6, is KAGVTQTPRYLIKTRGQQVTLSCSPISGHRSVSWYQQTPGQGLQFLFEYFSETQRNKGNFPGRFSGRQFSNSRSEMNVSTLELGDSALYLCASSLDLGGHNSPLHFGNGTRLTVT.